The subject of this entry is one TCR beta chain. RNA transcripts served as the template for amplifying TCR beta CDR3 regions. In the first-round RT-PCR of the TCR CDR3, the HTBI primer set was used. TCRdb re-derived calls from the multiplex PCR reads in MiXCR, one entry per CDR3 protein. The data contain about 250,000 distinct CDR3 sequences, roughly 22% of them singletons. Exclusions: uncontrolled infection, other autoimmune disease, pregnancy, lactation. The entry originates in a study of T cells in Graves' hyperthyroidism and ophthalmopathy. The CDR3 has 18 residues. The ends lost 5 bases at V and 8 bases at J; junction bases unmatched: 21. The germline V gene has CDR1 SNHLY and CDR2 FYNNEI.

The chain is built from TRBV2 and TRBJ2-1; 7 positions agree with TRBD2. This clonotype was sampled from a woman in her thirties or forties with Graves' ophthalmopathy. The sequencing sample was made of blood. This CDR3 reads CASSPSYPRAGSWHEQFF. CDR3 nucleotide sequence: TGTGCCAGCAGTCCCAGCTACCCAAGAGCGGGATCTTGGCATGAGCAGTTCTTC.